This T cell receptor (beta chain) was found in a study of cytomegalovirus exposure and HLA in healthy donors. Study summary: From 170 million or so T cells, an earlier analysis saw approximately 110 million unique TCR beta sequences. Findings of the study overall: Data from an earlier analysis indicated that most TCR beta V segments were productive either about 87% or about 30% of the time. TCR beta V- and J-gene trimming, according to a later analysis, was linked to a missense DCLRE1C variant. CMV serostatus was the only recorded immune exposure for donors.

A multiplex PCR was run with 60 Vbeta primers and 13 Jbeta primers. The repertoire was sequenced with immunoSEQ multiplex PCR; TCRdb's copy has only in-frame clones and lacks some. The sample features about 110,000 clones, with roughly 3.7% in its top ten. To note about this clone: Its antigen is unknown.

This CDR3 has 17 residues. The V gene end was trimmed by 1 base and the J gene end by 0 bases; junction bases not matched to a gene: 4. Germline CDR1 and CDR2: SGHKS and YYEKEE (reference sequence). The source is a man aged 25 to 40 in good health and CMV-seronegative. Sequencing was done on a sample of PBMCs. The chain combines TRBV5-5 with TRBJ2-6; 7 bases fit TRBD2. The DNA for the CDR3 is TGTGCCAGCAGCTTGTATGGGGGGGACTCTGGGGCCAACGTCCTGACTTTC. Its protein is CASSLYGGDSGANVLTF.